The 4 T cell receptor beta chains reported below all come from one sample, sequenced in a study of cytomegalovirus exposure and HLA in healthy donors. Libraries were prepared by immunoSEQ multiplex PCR; TCRdb keeps only in-frame clonotypes and omits some of them. This repertoire shows roughly 67,000 clones, approximately 90% found once; its top ten account for around 3%. Sequencing was performed on PBMCs. The source is a man aged 18 to 29 in good health and CMV-seronegative.

The gene calls are TRBV5-4 and TRBJ1-3; a possible D gene is TRBD1 (6 bases). The germline V gene has CDR1 SGHNT and CDR2 YYREEE (reference sequence). Trimming removed 2 bases at V and 5 bases at J, with 20 bases between. The CDR3 contains 17 residues. The CDR3 coding sequence is TGTGCCAGCAGCTTTCTTGTTGGTCGAAGGGACAGAAACACCATATATTTT. This translates into CASSFLVGRRDRNTIYF.

The CDR3 bases are TGTGCCAGCAGTGGCGGGACAGAGGCGAGTACGCAGTATTTT. Translation gives CASSGGTEASTQYF. The chain has TRBV2 and TRBJ2-3; perhaps TRBD1 as D (7 bases). The length of the CDR3 is 14 residues. V gave up 4 bases and J gave up 8 bases, with 16 bases separating them. The V gene's germline CDR1 is SNHLY and CDR2 FYNNEI.

The rearrangement links TRBV7-2 to TRBJ2-5, with 10 nucleotides matching TRBD2. The CDR3 length is 18 residues. The V gene end was trimmed by 1 base and the J gene end by 6 bases; junction bases not matched to a gene: 14. From germline, CDR1 is SGHTA and CDR2 FQGNSA. CDR3 in amino acids: CASSLGISPSGRPQTQYF. In nucleotides, the CDR3 is TGTGCCAGCAGCTTAGGGATCTCTCCTAGCGGGAGACCCCAGACCCAGTACTTC.

The CDR3 loop is CASRLTSGTMGTQYF. The CDR3 DNA follows: TGTGCCAGCAGGTTAACTAGCGGGACGATGGGTACGCAGTATTTT. The chain joins TRBV7-2 to TRBJ2-3; 10 bases map to TRBD2. The V gene's germline CDR1 is SGHTA and CDR2 FQGNSA. J was trimmed by 8 bases and V by 6 bases; bases with no gene match: 11. The CDR3 runs to 15 residues.